These 12 T cell receptor beta chains were all obtained from the same sample, sequenced in a study of cytomegalovirus exposure and HLA in healthy donors. The PCR used 60 Vbeta and 13 Jbeta primers. Produced via immunoSEQ multiplex PCR; TCRdb's table is partial and in-frame only. The data show 110,000 to 150,000 clones, with roughly 80% seen just once and around 7% held by the top ten. The material sequenced was PBMCs. These TCRs come from a man between 40 and 49 years old in good health and CMV-seropositive.

The chain combines TRBV6-5 with TRBJ2-2; 10 bases agree with TRBD2. CDR3 length: 16 amino acids. V lost 1 base to trimming and J lost 5 bases; unmatched junction nucleotides: 4. Germline CDR1 reads MNHEY; CDR2 reads SVGAGI. The CDR3 DNA sequence: TGTGCCAGCAGTTACTGGGGTAGCGGGGGGACCGGGGAGCTGTTTTTT. It specifies CASSYWGSGGTGELFF.

This chain joins TRBV15 and TRBJ2-1; 10 bases align to TRBD1. The V and J ends lost 1 base and 10 bases, in that order; junction bases with no gene match: 13. This CDR3 contains 17 residues. In germline, CDR1 is LNHNV, CDR2 YYDKDF (reference sequence). The CDR3 region has the DNA TGTGCCACCAGCAGAGTAGATAGGGACAGGGGTCTCTGGGAGCAGTTCTTC. Its translation: CATSRVDRDRGLWEQFF. Variable domain in full (rest from reference TRBV15 and TRBJ2-1): DAMVIQNPRYQVTQFGKPVTLSCSQTLNHNVMYWYQQKSSQAPKLLFHYYDKDFNNEADTPDNFQSRRPNTSFCFLDIRSPGLGDTAMYLCATSRVDRDRGLWEQFFGPGTRLTVL.

The chain has TRBV6-4 and TRBJ2-2; D perhaps matches TRBD1 (5 bases). In germline, CDR1 is MRHNA, CDR2 SNTAGT. The germline V and J ends were trimmed by 2 bases and 4 bases, with 11 bases remaining between them. The CDR3 is made up of 15 amino acids. Here the CDR3 DNA reads TGTGCCAGCAGTGACCGTCAGGGTTTCACCGGGGAGCTGTTTTTT. Its translation: CASSDRQGFTGELFF.

This clone was seen a single time. J is TRBJ1-3 and V is TRBV6-1; no definite D call. Per the germline V gene, CDR1 is MNHNS and CDR2 is SASEGT. There are 13 residues in the CDR3. V gave up 6 bases and J gave up 0 bases, with 6 bases separating them. CDR3 residues: CASSRDSGNTIYF. In DNA form, the CDR3 reads TGTGCCAGCAGCCGAGACTCTGGAAACACCATATATTTT.

This chain uses TRBV6-6 with TRBJ1-5; 7 bases match TRBD1. Trimming at V came to 5 bases and at J to 6 bases, leaving 1 base not matched to a gene. Germline V lookup: CDR1 MNHNY, CDR2 SVGAGI (reference sequence). This CDR3 region has 12 residues. DNA of the CDR3: TGTGCCAGCAGTACAGGGGCTCAGCCCCAGCATTTT. It translates to CASSTGAQPQHF.

This clone appeared once. The chain employs TRBV7-2 and TRBJ2-1; TRBD2 matches 9 bases. This CDR3 has 16 amino acids. The J segment lost 8 bases and the V segment lost 5 bases, leaving 13 bases of the junction unmatched. Per germline, CDR1 SGHTA and CDR2 FQGNSA. The DNA of the CDR3 is TGTGCCAGCAGCAGATGGGGTAGCGGGAGAGGTGATGAGCAGTTCTTC. Translation gives CASSRWGSGRGDEQFF.

The J gene is TRBJ1-2, the V gene TRBV4-2; D gene uncertain. V was clipped by 1 base and J by 5 bases, with 11 bases between them. The CDR3 length is 14 residues. Germline values: CDR1 LGHNA, CDR2 YNFKEQ. As DNA, the CDR3 is TGTGCCAGCAGCCAAGGTACAGACCTTTATGGCTACACCTTC. It encodes CASSQGTDLYGYTF.

This rearrangement joins TRBV7-2 to TRBJ2-3; 10 bases map to TRBD1. V lost 11 bases to trimming and J lost 4 bases; unmatched junction nucleotides: 9. There are 14 residues in the CDR3. The germline CDR1 and CDR2 sequences are SGHTA and FQGNSA. The CDR3 sequence is CASRDRGRSDTQYF. The CDR3 DNA is TGTGCCTCCCGGGACAGGGGTAGGTCAGATACGCAGTATTTT.

This chain joins TRBV14 and TRBJ2-3, with D perhaps matching TRBD1 (6 bases). Trimming took 4 bases from V and 0 from J, leaving 11 bases between them. CDR3 length: 15 amino acids. Germline V gives CDR1 SGHDN, CDR2 FVKESK. The CDR3 loop is CASSRRGGSTDTQYF. Written as DNA, the CDR3 is TGTGCCAGCAGCCGCAGGGGCGGTAGCACAGATACGCAGTATTTT.

The chain couples TRBV4-3 to TRBJ2-5; maybe TRBD1 (6 bases). The DNA end favors TRBJ2-7, so the J call may be wrong. CDR3 length: 15 amino acids. The germline V gene has CDR1 LGHNA and CDR2 YSLEER. The CDR3 protein is CASSQIDQGNYEQYF. In DNA form, the CDR3 reads TGCGCCAGCAGCCAAATTGACCAGGGGAACTACGAGCAGTACTTC.

The rearrangement links TRBV30 to TRBJ2-7; possible D gene TRBD1, 6 bases. The V gene lost 1 base and the J gene lost 2 bases, with 15 bases spanning the gap. Germline CDR1 reads GTSNPN; CDR2 reads SVGIG (reference sequence). The CDR3 consists of 15 residues. CDR3 in amino acids: CAWSERTGSTYEQYF. DNA of the CDR3: TGTGCCTGGAGTGAACGTACAGGGTCAACCTACGAGCAGTACTTC.

This rearrangement joins TRBV6-4 to TRBJ2-1; 7 nucleotides align to TRBD1. Germline V CDR1 and CDR2: MRHNA, SNTAGT. Losses at the gene ends were 5 bases for V and 0 bases for J; bases not matched to a gene: 4. The CDR3 length is 15 residues. This chain's CDR3 is CASSRGTVSYNEQFF. The CDR3 coding sequence is TGTGCCAGCAGTCGTGGGACAGTCTCCTACAATGAGCAGTTCTTC.